This passage covers 24 T cell receptor beta chains from one sample sequenced in a study of blood T cells in healthy people across ages. The second PCR ran roughly 6 to 11 cycles with a sample-barcoded 5' primer and J-beta primers. TCRdb re-called the 5' RACE reads with MiXCR, one entry per CDR3 protein. The sample includes 700,000 to 900,000 distinct CDR3 sequences, less than 70% of them seen just once. What was sequenced was blood. All receptors derive from a man aged 80 or over in good health.

The V call is TRBV3-1, the J call TRBJ2-2; tentatively, D is TRBD1 (6 bases). The germline V gene has CDR1 LGHDT and CDR2 YNNKEL (reference sequence). The CDR3 extends over 13 amino acids. The germline V and J ends were trimmed by 6 bases and 6 bases, with 11 bases remaining between them. CDR3 sequence (DNA): TGTGCCAGCAGTCAGGGGTATCCCGGGGAGCTGTTTTTT. Protein: CASSQGYPGELFF.

This chain uses TRBV5-1 with TRBJ2-7, with 7 nucleotides matching TRBD1. CDR1 is SGHRS and CDR2 is YFSETQ in the germline V gene. V gave up 6 bases and J gave up 0 bases; unmatched junction bases: 15. The CDR3 is 17 residues long. CDR3 residues: CASKRGNDRASSYEQYF. The CDR3 coding sequence is TGCGCCAGCAAACGTGGGAACGACAGGGCCAGCTCCTACGAGCAGTACTTC.

This chain joins TRBV10-3 and TRBJ2-7; TRBD1 agrees at 8 bases. CDR3 length equals 12 residues. Unmatched junction bases numbered 9, after V lost 11 bases and J lost 6 bases. Germline-derived CDR1 and CDR2 are ENHRY and SYGVKD. The CDR3: CASGEQGGEQYF. CDR3 DNA: TGTGCCTCTGGGGAACAGGGGGGCGAGCAGTACTTC.

The J gene is TRBJ2-1, the V gene TRBV3-1, with TRBD2 matching over 14 bases. J gave up 8 bases and V 8 bases, and 5 bases lay outside the gene matches. Germline V gene lookup returns CDR1 LGHDT and CDR2 YNNKEL (reference sequence). The CDR3 sequence is 14 residues long. In nucleotides, the CDR3 is TGTGCCAGCGCCCCGGGACTAGCGGGAGATGAGCAGTTCTTC. It yields the protein CASAPGLAGDEQFF.

The CDR3 DNA reads TGCAGCGTTGAATTAGCGGGAGTAGATGGATACGAGCAGTACTTC. Translation: CSVELAGVDGYEQYF. V and J are TRBV29-1 and TRBJ2-7; 9 positions match TRBD2. CDR3 length equals 15 residues. CDR1 is SQVTM, CDR2 ANQGSEA, per germline. The V segment lost 2 bases and the J segment 4 bases; nucleotides outside the gene matches: 9.

This clonotype was seen a few times. CDR3 sequence: CSASPLGEDTQYF. The CDR3 nucleotides read TGCAGTGCTAGCCCCCTAGGGGAAGATACGCAGTATTTT. The chain employs TRBV20-1 and TRBJ2-3; a weak D match, TRBD1 (5 bases). The CDR3 has 13 residues. V shed 3 bases and J shed 5 bases, with 12 bases lying between them. The V gene's germline CDR1 is DFQATT and CDR2 SNEGSKA (reference sequence).

This clonotype was recorded a few times. The chain joins TRBV9 to TRBJ1-6; 10 nucleotides agree with TRBD1. The CDR3 covers 14 residues. Germline CDR1 is SGDLS and CDR2 is YYNGEE. V was clipped by 2 bases and J by 9 bases; unmatched bases: 2. CDR3 sequence: CASSVGTGASPLHF. CDR3 in DNA: TGTGCCAGCAGCGTCGGGACAGGGGCTTCACCCCTCCACTTT.

This chain joins TRBV5-1 and TRBJ2-2, with a weak D call TRBD2 (6 bases). There are 17 residues in the CDR3. Germline-derived CDR1 and CDR2 are SGHRS and YFSETQ. V shed 4 bases and J shed 4 bases, with 20 bases lying between them. The CDR3 here is CASSRMGVVGGTGELFF. Here the CDR3 DNA reads TGCGCCAGCAGCCGGATGGGGGTCGTCGGGGGCACCGGGGAGCTGTTTTTT.

This clonotype appeared a few times. V is TRBV12-3 or TRBV12-4 and J is TRBJ2-7, with 7 bases lining up with TRBD1. The CDR3 extends over 15 amino acids. J was trimmed by 5 bases and V by 4 bases; bases with no gene match: 11. The CDR3 spells CASSSTGQIRDEQYF. In DNA, the CDR3 is TGTGCCAGCAGTTCGACAGGGCAGATTAGGGACGAGCAGTACTTC.

This clonotype was seen ten or more times. The CDR3 loop is CASSQGRAVRHNEQFF. The CDR3 region has the DNA TGTGCCAGCAGCCAGGGGCGGGCGGTTAGGCACAATGAGCAGTTCTTC. This sequence joins TRBV14 and TRBJ2-1; D may correspond to TRBD1 or TRBD2 (5 bases each). The ends were cut back, 3 bases at V and 5 bases at J, with 17 bases in the middle. The CDR3 covers 16 residues. Per the germline V gene, CDR1 is SGHDN and CDR2 is FVKESK.

Note on this clonotype: This may arise from a read error, as a much more abundant clone is one base away. This chain connects TRBV29-1 to TRBJ2-1; D is uncertain. CDR1 and CDR2 from the germline V gene are SQVTM and ANQGSEA. The CDR3 runs to 10 residues. Trimming took 3 bases from V and 6 from J, leaving 3 bases between them. CDR3 in amino acids: CSVEGNEQFF. The CDR3 coding sequence is TGCAGCGTTGAGGGCAATGAGCAGTTCTTC.

This clonotype was seen many times. The rearrangement links TRBV9 to TRBJ1-2; D not resolved. V was pared by 4 bases and J by 0 bases, with 13 bases between. The germline gives CDR1 SGDLS, CDR2 YYNGEE. The CDR3 runs 15 residues. CDR3 region: CASSPSGNSNYGYTF. The CDR3 DNA reads as TGTGCCAGCAGCCCAAGTGGGAACTCTAACTATGGCTACACCTTC.

The chain links TRBV10-3 to TRBJ2-5; 12 positions match TRBD2. The V gene's germline CDR1 is ENHRY and CDR2 SYGVKD. The CDR3 sequence is 14 residues long. Germline trimming cut 7 bases from V and 11 bases from J; bases unmatched to any gene: 11. Written as DNA, the CDR3 is TGTGCCATCAATGGACTAGCGGGAACCAATGAGCAGTACTTC. Protein: CAINGLAGTNEQYF.

The sample holds one count of this clonotype. The chain has TRBV25-1 and TRBJ2-7; TRBD1 agrees at 7 bases. Germline CDR1 and CDR2: MGHDK and SYGVNS. This CDR3 spans 15 amino acids. Germline trimming cut 3 bases from V and 7 bases from J; bases unmatched to any gene: 12. DNA of the CDR3: TGTGCCAGCAGTGATCTACGACAGGGCCGGAATGAGCAGTACTTC. As protein: CASSDLRQGRNEQYF.

The rearrangement joins TRBV25-1 to TRBJ2-5; 11 bases match TRBD2. Germline V gives CDR1 MGHDK, CDR2 SYGVNS. V shed 5 bases and J 2 bases; nucleotides not matched to a gene: 4. CDR3 length: 15 residues. The CDR3 DNA sequence: TGTGCCAGCAGTCCGGGACTAGCGGCTCAAGAGACCCAGTACTTC. The encoded protein is CASSPGLAAQETQYF. Complete variable domain (other parts from reference TRBV25-1 and TRBJ2-5): EADIYQTPRYLVIGTGKKITLECSQTMGHDKMYWYQQDPGMELHLIHYSYGVNSTEKGDLSSESTVSRIRTEHFPLTLESARPSHTSQYLCASSPGLAAQETQYFGPGTRLLVL.

The rearrangement uses TRBV3-1 and TRBJ1-4; 8 nucleotides match TRBD1. The CDR3 covers 14 residues. Germline V lookup: CDR1 LGHDT, CDR2 YNNKEL (reference sequence). V was clipped by 4 bases and J by 5 bases; unmatched bases: 3. CDR3 protein: CASSRRTGNEKLFF. The CDR3 nucleotides read TGTGCCAGCAGCCGGCGGACAGGGAATGAAAAACTGTTTTTT.

The chain is built from TRBV5-1 and TRBJ2-7; possibly TRBD1 or TRBD2 for D (5 bases each). Per the germline V gene, CDR1 is SGHRS and CDR2 is YFSETQ. The CDR3 contains 15 residues. V was pared by 5 bases and J by 0 bases, with 15 bases between. The CDR3 nucleotides are TGCGCCAGCAGAACGGGACGGGTAAGCTCCTACGAGCAGTACTTC. Protein sequence: CASRTGRVSSYEQYF.

The V call is TRBV4-1, the J call TRBJ2-7; TRBD2 is a possible D gene (6 bases). Germline-derived CDR1 and CDR2 are MGHRA and YSYEKL. The CDR3 is made up of 14 amino acids. With 1 base removed from V and 2 bases from J, the gap between germline ends came to 9 bases. The CDR3 bases are TGCGCCAGCAGCCAAGCGGGAGCTACCTACGAGCAGTACTTC. Residues: CASSQAGATYEQYF.

The V call is TRBV7-9, the J call TRBJ2-4, with D perhaps given as TRBD1 or TRBD2 (5 bases each). This CDR3 has 14 residues. With 5 bases removed from V and 8 bases from J, the gap between germline ends came to 16 bases. Germline CDR1 SEHNR, CDR2 FQNEAQ (reference sequence). The CDR3 DNA follows: TGTGCCAGCAGCACCGGGACCCCGGGTGACATTCAGTACTTC. Translation gives CASSTGTPGDIQYF. Full variable domain (missing parts from reference TRBV7-9 and TRBJ2-4): DTGVSQNPRHKITKRGQNVTFRCDPISEHNRLYWYRQTLGQGPEFLTYFQNEAQLEKSRLLSDRFSAERPKGSFSTLEIQRTEQGDSAMYLCASSTGTPGDIQYFGAGTRLSVL.

This clonotype has only a few counts. V is TRBV10-3 and J is TRBJ1-6; no clear D. This CDR3 is built from 13 residues. CDR1 ENHRY and CDR2 SYGVKD come from the germline V gene. Deletions cut 4 bases from V and 8 bases from J, with 9 bases between. CDR3 protein: CAISGTPDSPLHF. DNA for the CDR3: TGTGCCATCAGTGGGACCCCAGATTCACCCCTCCACTTT.

As to this clonotype: The junction departs from the called germline gene at one end, perhaps through a read error. J is TRBJ2-7 and V is TRBV11-3; 12 bases agree with TRBD2. CDR1 and CDR2 (germline): SGHNT, YENEEA. There are 13 residues in the CDR3. This CDR3 reads CASSKLAGGALFF. The CDR3 DNA reads TGTGCCAGCAGCAAACTAGCGGGGGGAGCGTTATTCTTC.

V is TRBV20-1 and J is TRBJ2-7; possibly TRBD1 or TRBD2 for D (5 bases each). The V and J ends lost 2 bases and 2 bases respectively, with 13 bases between them. Germline CDR1 reads DFQATT; CDR2 reads SNEGSKA (reference sequence). The CDR3 loop spans 14 amino acids. The CDR3 nucleotides are TGCAGTGCTAGACCCGGGACGGTGACCTACGAGCAGTACTTC. It yields the protein CSARPGTVTYEQYF.

Comment on this clonotype: This could be a read error, since a much larger clone is one nucleotide away. The CDR3 DNA reads as TGCAGCGTTGAAAAGAGGCAGAAAGAGACCCAGTTCTTC. It translates to CSVEKRQKETQFF. This chain uses TRBV29-1 with TRBJ2-1; D unclear. The CDR3 spans 13 residues. Germline values: CDR1 SQVTM, CDR2 ANQGSEA. Trimming cost V 2 bases and J 13 bases, with 18 bases left between them.

The chain uses TRBV4-1 and TRBJ2-7; TRBD2 matches 8 bases. In germline, CDR1 is MGHRA, CDR2 YSYEKL. The CDR3 contains 15 residues. With 4 bases clipped from V and 4 bases from J, the junction kept 9 bases outside the gene matches. The CDR3 DNA reads TGCGCCAGCAGCCGCGGGGGGTCCTGGACTTACGAGCAGTACTTC. It translates to CASSRGGSWTYEQYF.